This TCR beta chain was identified in a study of T cells in Graves' hyperthyroidism and ophthalmopathy. Authors of the study amplified TCR beta CDR3 regions from RNA transcripts. First-round RT-PCR of the TCR CDR3 relied on the HTBI primer set. TCRdb analysed the multiplex PCR reads with MiXCR anew, one entry per CDR3 protein. Found here are about 840,000 distinct CDR3 sequences, 35% to 40% of them singletons; the top ten hold 7.5% to 9.5%. Stable Graves' hyperthyroidism denoted no ophthalmopathy progression over 18 months. Those with hyperthyroidism were 18 to 65 years old, newly diagnosed, and ill for under 2 months. Exclusions: uncontrolled infection, other autoimmune disease, pregnancy, lactation. This clonotype was detected ten times or more. Sequenced material: blood. The source is a man between 18 and 29 years old with Graves' hyperthyroidism.

This CDR3 reads CASGQETEAFF. The CDR3 bases are TGTGCCAGCGGACAAGAGACTGAAGCTTTCTTT. The J gene is TRBJ1-1, the V gene TRBV12-3 or TRBV12-4, with D tentatively TRBD1 (5 bases). V lost 8 bases, J lost 5 bases, and 9 bases lay in between. The CDR3 has 11 residues.